This passage covers 26 T cell receptor beta chains from one sample sequenced in a study of PD-1 blockade in classical Hodgkin lymphoma. The data were produced by immunoSEQ multiplex PCR, yet TCRdb's version contains in-frame clones alone and is incomplete. The table lists tens of thousands of clones, 91% of them singletons. Time point specified: cycle 4 day 1 (C4D1), after less than 7 weeks of nivolumab. Relapses following autologous stem cell transplantation were seen in all patients, with brentuximab vedotin exposure varying. Sample: peripheral blood mononuclear cells (PBMCs), taken before the fourth cycle of nivolumab. The receptor set was obtained from a human donor with classical Hodgkin lymphoma.

The CDR3, as DNA: TGTGCCAGTAGTATAGATCCCGACGAAAAACTGTTTTTT. It encodes CASSIDPDEKLFF. The chain has TRBV19 and TRBJ1-4; D not certain. V dropped 0 bases and J dropped 8 bases, with 7 bases sitting between them. The CDR3 has 13 residues. Germline V gene sequence: CDR1 LNHDA, CDR2 SQIVND (reference sequence).

The genes are TRBV6-5 and TRBJ1-1, with 9 bases aligning to TRBD1. Trimming removed 4 bases from V and 11 bases from J; junction bases left unmatched: 8. Germline lookup yields CDR1 MNHEY and CDR2 SVGAGI. The CDR3 runs to 13 residues. The CDR3 spells CASSSSGTGRAFF. The CDR3 DNA is TGTGCCAGCAGTTCGTCCGGGACAGGGCGGGCTTTCTTT.

This chain links TRBV4-2 with TRBJ1-2, with D possibly being TRBD1 (5 bases). The CDR3 contains 14 residues. Germline CDR1 reads LGHNA; CDR2 reads YNFKEQ. V was shortened by 2 bases and J by 6 bases, with 13 bases between the two germline ends. CDR3 loop: CASSQHLTGNGYTF. The CDR3 region has the DNA TGTGCCAGCAGCCAACATCTTACAGGTAATGGCTACACCTTC.

The chain is built from TRBV30 and TRBJ2-3; the D is unclear. CDR3 length equals 13 residues. Trimming left V 1 base short and J 2 bases short, with 7 bases between. Germline values: CDR1 GTSNPN, CDR2 SVGIG (reference sequence). The CDR3 DNA reads TGTGCCTGGAGTGGTCCTAACACAGATACGCAGTATTTT. It codes for CAWSGPNTDTQYF.

This rearrangement joins TRBV10-2 to TRBJ1-2; 7 bases match TRBD1. Per germline, CDR1 WSHSY and CDR2 SAAADI. The CDR3 spans 12 residues. V lost 5 bases to trimming and J lost 8 bases; unmatched junction nucleotides: 5. This CDR3 is CASSKDRVGYTF. Written as DNA, the CDR3 is TGCGCCAGCAGTAAAGACAGGGTGGGCTACACCTTC.

V gene TRBV5-4 combines with J gene TRBJ1-2, with 10 bases matching TRBD1. Germline V CDR1 and CDR2: SGHNT, YYREEE (reference sequence). There are 16 residues in the CDR3. Trimming cost V 5 bases and J 2 bases; bases outside gene matches: 9. CDR3 region: CASSPGTGEGNYGYTF. CDR3 DNA: TGTGCCAGCAGTCCTGGGACAGGGGAAGGGAACTATGGCTACACCTTC.

V is TRBV28 and J is TRBJ2-2, with D unresolved. This CDR3 spans 15 amino acids. V gave up 3 bases and J gave up 3 bases, with 11 bases separating them. The V gene's germline CDR1 is MDHEN and CDR2 SYDVKM. CDR3 DNA: TGTGCCAGCAGTTTTGCAGGTATCTACACCGGGGAGCTGTTTTTT. This encodes CASSFAGIYTGELFF. Using reference TRBV28 and TRBJ2-2 for the parts outside the CDR3, the full variable domain is DVKVTQSSRYLVKRTGEKVFLECVQDMDHENMFWYRQDPGLGLRLIYFSYDVKMKEKGDIPEGYSVSREKKERFSLILESASTNQTSMYLCASSFAGIYTGELFFGEGSRLTVL.

The chain employs TRBV5-5 and TRBJ2-6; D gene ambiguous. The CDR3 has 16 residues. The germline gives CDR1 SGHKS, CDR2 YYEKEE (reference sequence). Trimming left V 3 bases short and J 0 bases short, with 10 bases between. This chain's CDR3 is CASSYDSRSGANVLTF. CDR3 coding DNA: TGTGCCAGCAGCTACGATTCTCGCTCTGGGGCCAACGTCCTGACTTTC.

This chain links TRBV30 with TRBJ2-1, with TRBD2 matching over 7 bases. The J segment lost 2 bases and the V segment lost 4 bases, leaving 5 bases of the junction unmatched. This CDR3 comprises 14 residues. Germline V gene lookup returns CDR1 GTSNPN and CDR2 SVGIG (reference sequence). This chain's CDR3 is CAWKRGTPYNEQFF. CDR3 sequence (DNA): TGTGCCTGGAAGCGGGGCACTCCCTACAATGAGCAGTTCTTC.

This sequence joins TRBV30 and TRBJ1-5; D is possibly TRBD1 (5 bases). The V end lost 2 bases, the J end lost 5 bases, and 10 bases lay between the germline ends. Germline loops: CDR1 GTSNPN, CDR2 SVGIG (reference sequence). The length of the CDR3 is 13 residues. The CDR3, as DNA: TGTGCCTGGAGTACCTCGGGGGATCAGCCCCAGCATTTT. The encoded protein is CAWSTSGDQPQHF.

J is TRBJ2-3 and V is TRBV27, with D unresolved. The CDR3 has 17 amino acids. In germline, CDR1 is MNHEY, CDR2 SMNVEV (reference sequence). V lost 5 bases, J lost 0 bases, and 18 bases lay in between. The CDR3 here is CASSGYPSGVSTDTQYF. CDR3 coding DNA: TGTGCCAGCAGTGGATATCCCTCTGGTGTGAGCACAGATACGCAGTATTTT.

The V and J genes are TRBV9 and TRBJ1-2; D perhaps matches TRBD1 (6 bases). This CDR3 comprises 14 residues. The germline V and J ends were trimmed by 6 bases and 2 bases, with 14 bases remaining between them. CDR1 and CDR2 (germline): SGDLS, YYNGEE. CDR3 sequence: CASTSGGGNYGYTF. CDR3 bases: TGTGCCAGCACCTCCGGAGGGGGGAACTATGGCTACACCTTC.

The J gene is TRBJ1-5, the V gene TRBV18, with 7 bases that match TRBD1. The germline gives CDR1 KGHSH, CDR2 LQKENI. The CDR3 runs 15 residues. Trimming cost V 0 bases and J 11 bases; bases outside gene matches: 10. The CDR3 nucleotides are TGTGCCAGCTCACCACCGGGACAGCCCCGAGGGGCCCAGCATTTT. Its protein is CASSPPGQPRGAQHF. Combining the CDR3 with reference TRBV18 and TRBJ1-5 gives the whole variable domain NAGVMQNPRHLVRRRGQEARLRCSPMKGHSHVYWYRQLPEEGLKFMVYLQKENIIDESGMPKERFSAEFPKEGPSILRIQQVVRGDSAAYFCASSPPGQPRGAQHFGDGTRLSIL.

The chain couples TRBV14 to TRBJ2-2; TRBD2 aligns across 9 bases. The CDR3 is 16 residues long. The trim removed 6 bases at V and 1 base at J, leaving 6 bases unmatched. Germline CDR1 reads SGHDN; CDR2 reads FVKESK. This CDR3 is CASSTLAGMNTGELFF. CDR3 DNA sequence: TGTGCCAGCAGTACTCTAGCGGGGATGAACACCGGGGAGCTGTTTTTT. The variable domain in full, with the rest retrieved from reference TRBV14 and TRBJ2-2, is EAGVTQFPSHSVIEKGQTVTLRCDPISGHDNLYWYRRVMGKEIKFLLHFVKESKQDESGMPNNRFLAERTGGTYSTLKVQPAELEDSGVYFCASSTLAGMNTGELFFGEGSRLTVL.

The chain joins TRBV18 to TRBJ2-5; possible D gene TRBD1, 6 bases. The V gene lost 6 bases and the J gene lost 2 bases, with 10 bases spanning the gap. Germline V gene lookup returns CDR1 KGHSH and CDR2 LQKENI. The CDR3 is made up of 13 amino acids. CDR3 nucleotides: TGTGCCAGCTCCCCCGGACAGCAAGAGACCCAGTACTTC. Its translation is CASSPGQQETQYF.

The rearrangement joins TRBV21-1 to TRBJ2-7; the table's D call TRBD1 went unverified against the DNA. TRBV21-1 is deemed a pseudogene. CDR3 length: 12 amino acids. CDR3 in amino acids: CASSGLWYEQYF. The CDR3, as DNA: TGTGCCTCTTCAGGTCTTTGGTACGAGCAGTACTTC.

In the case of this clone: Within the sample, other DNA sequences also encode this same CDR3. The V call is TRBV4-1, the J call TRBJ1-5; tentative D call: TRBD1 (6 bases). Between the trimmed V and J ends, which lost 3 bases and 2 bases, there was a span of 17 bases. Germline V gene lookup returns CDR1 MGHRA and CDR2 YSYEKL. The CDR3 loop spans 17 amino acids. In DNA form, the CDR3 reads TGCGCCAGCAGCCAGCCACAGGGCCCGAAGGGCAATCAGCCCCAGCATTTT. It translates to CASSQPQGPKGNQPQHF.

V usage is TRBV6-5 and J usage is TRBJ2-1; TRBD2 agrees at 11 bases. Germline lookup yields CDR1 MNHEY and CDR2 SVGAGI. The CDR3 sequence is 15 residues long. V gave up 6 bases and J gave up 7 bases; unmatched junction bases: 8. DNA of the CDR3: TGTGCCAGCAGGAGCACTAGCGGGGGTGGAAATGAGCAGTTCTTC. Translating it yields CASRSTSGGGNEQFF.

CDR3 DNA sequence: TGCAGCGTCATGGGACAGGGACATGATACGCAGTATTTT. It specifies CSVMGQGHDTQYF. This chain links TRBV29-1 with TRBJ2-3, with 9 bases that match TRBD1. The germline V gene encodes CDR1 SQVTM and CDR2 ANQGSEA. V gave up 6 bases and J gave up 6 bases; unmatched junction bases: 7. The CDR3 is 13 amino acids.

The chain employs TRBV7-9 and TRBJ2-7; no definite D call. This CDR3 has 12 amino acids. V was cut by 3 bases and J by 2 bases, with 5 bases left in between. Per the germline V gene, CDR1 is SEHNR and CDR2 is FQNEAQ (reference sequence). Written as DNA, the CDR3 is TGTGCCAGCAGCTTCTGGCCCTACGAGCAGTACTTC. Translated, it gives CASSFWPYEQYF.

V and J are TRBV6-5 and TRBJ2-5; D not certain. The CDR3 has 12 amino acids. The V gene's germline CDR1 is MNHEY and CDR2 SVGAGI. Trimming took 2 bases from V and 1 from J, leaving 2 bases between them. CDR3 sequence (DNA): TGTGCCAGCAGTTACGGCCAAGAGACCCAGTACTTC. Translation: CASSYGQETQYF.

This clone has only one observation. The CDR3 nucleotides read TGCGCCAGCAGCTTGGGACGGACCAACTATGGCTACACCTTC. Amino acid sequence: CASSLGRTNYGYTF. V usage is TRBV5-1 and J usage is TRBJ1-2, with D unclear. Germline-derived CDR1 and CDR2 are SGHRS and YFSETQ. The CDR3 has 14 amino acids. V shed 0 bases and J shed 2 bases, with 8 bases lying between them.

This clone was seen a single time. The CDR3 region has the DNA TGTGCTAGTGGTCCCGGGACTCAAAATTCACCCCTCCACTTT. Its protein product is CASGPGTQNSPLHF. The chain couples TRBV12-5 to TRBJ1-6; maybe TRBD1 (5 bases). Per germline, CDR1 LGHNT and CDR2 FRNRAP. This CDR3 is 14 amino acids long. V was cut by 5 bases and J by 7 bases, with 12 bases left in between.

This chain links TRBV2 with TRBJ2-5; 9 nucleotides agree with TRBD1. V shed 8 bases and J 1 base; nucleotides not matched to a gene: 5. The CDR3 sequence is 14 residues long. The germline V gene has CDR1 SNHLY and CDR2 FYNNEI. CDR3 sequence reads: CASGGQGFQETQYF. DNA for the CDR3: TGTGCCAGCGGGGGACAGGGCTTCCAAGAGACCCAGTACTTC. Drawing the rest from reference TRBV2 and TRBJ2-5, the complete variable domain is EPEVTQTPSHQVTQMGQEVILRCVPISNHLYFYWYRQILGQKVEFLVSFYNNEISEKSEIFDDQFSVERPDGSNFTLKIRSTKLEDSAMYFCASGGQGFQETQYFGPGTRLLVL.

The chain has TRBV15 and TRBJ1-1, with 10 bases that match TRBD1. The germline CDR1 and CDR2 sequences are LNHNV and YYDKDF (reference sequence). This CDR3 region has 13 residues. Trimming removed 0 bases from V and 12 bases from J; junction bases left unmatched: 4. The CDR3 region has the DNA TGTGCCACCAGCAGAGATCCGGGACAGGGGCCTTTCTTT. This translates into CATSRDPGQGPFF.

The chain links TRBV27 to TRBJ1-6; D is perhaps TRBD1 (5 bases). Germline V CDR1 and CDR2: MNHEY, SMNVEV (reference sequence). V was trimmed by 1 base and J by 4 bases, leaving 5 bases between them. The CDR3 covers 14 residues. CDR3 amino acids: CASSLYRYNSPLHF. In nucleotides, the CDR3 is TGTGCCAGCAGTTTATACAGGTATAATTCACCCCTCCACTTT.